This T cell receptor (beta chain) was identified in a study of CD8+CD57+ T cells in acquired aplastic anemia. Study-level information: The study obtained an average of roughly 3 ug of DNA from sorted CD4+ and CD8+ cells.

Genomic DNA provided the template from which TCR beta VDJ and CDR3 profiles were obtained. TCRdb reprocessed the reads via MiXCR and lists one record per CDR3 protein. Counted here are 450,000 to 550,000 distinct CDR3 sequences, more than 25% occurring once; the ten biggest clones make up nearly 0.85%. This clonotype was observed a handful of times. Its antigen is not known. CDR1 and CDR2 from the germline V gene are MNHEY and SVGAGI. V shed 4 bases and J shed 0 bases, with 10 bases lying between them. This CDR3 has 16 amino acids. Overall study findings and caveats: Controls did not differ significantly from patients in CD8+ Simpson's diversity. Patients and controls shared approximately 28 CD8+ CDR3 sequences.

Sequenced patients had shown CD8+CD57+ cell expansion by flow cytometry. Sequencing was done on a sample of sorted CD4+, CD8+, or CD8+CD57+ T cells (not recorded which) from PBMCs. The chain joins TRBV6-5 to TRBJ2-6; TRBD1 might be the D (6 bases). The sequence came from a human donor with aplastic anemia. CDR3 amino acids: CASSSDRSSGANVLTF. CDR3 coding DNA: TGTGCCAGCAGTTCGGACAGAAGCTCTGGGGCCAACGTCCTGACTTTC.